Following are 3 T cell receptor beta chains from one sample sequenced in a study of shared clonotypes between healthy human individuals. Naive CD8 isolation took CD45RO-negative cells positively selected for CCR7 and excluded terminally differentiated effector memory CD45RA+ cells. Measured with immunoSEQ multiplex PCR; TCRdb has only the in-frame clones, and not every one. The sample records about 2.2 million clones, under 95% being singletons. The sequencing input was naive CD8+ T cells from PBMCs. The receptors were gathered from a man aged 18-30 years in good health. Some clones in this sample may be carry-over from other donors' samples.

The gene calls are TRBV19 and TRBJ2-7, with D perhaps matching TRBD2 (7 bases). Trimming pared 5 bases from V and 5 bases from J, leaving 13 bases between. The V gene's germline CDR1 is LNHDA and CDR2 SQIVND (reference sequence). The CDR3 sequence is 13 residues long. The CDR3 sequence: CASSPRGANEQYF. Written as DNA, the CDR3 is TGTGCCAGTAGTCCTCGGGGGGCTAACGAGCAGTACTTC.

The chain joins TRBV28 to TRBJ1-1; 8 nucleotides align to TRBD1. V shed 4 bases and J 3 bases; nucleotides not matched to a gene: 10. The CDR3 consists of 16 residues. CDR1 and CDR2 from the germline V gene are MDHEN and SYDVKM. The CDR3 loop reads CASSSDRGEGYTEAFF. The DNA for the CDR3 is TGTGCCAGCAGTTCAGACAGGGGAGAGGGATACACTGAAGCTTTCTTT.

The chain is built from TRBV6-6 and TRBJ2-3; 9 bases are shared with TRBD2. This CDR3 has 16 amino acids. Per the germline V gene, CDR1 is MNHNY and CDR2 is SVGAGI (reference sequence). With V trimmed by 10 bases and J by 4 bases, 15 bases remained unmatched. The CDR3: CANSADSGSISDTQYF. The CDR3 DNA reads as TGTGCCAACTCCGCCGATAGCGGGAGTATATCAGATACGCAGTATTTT.